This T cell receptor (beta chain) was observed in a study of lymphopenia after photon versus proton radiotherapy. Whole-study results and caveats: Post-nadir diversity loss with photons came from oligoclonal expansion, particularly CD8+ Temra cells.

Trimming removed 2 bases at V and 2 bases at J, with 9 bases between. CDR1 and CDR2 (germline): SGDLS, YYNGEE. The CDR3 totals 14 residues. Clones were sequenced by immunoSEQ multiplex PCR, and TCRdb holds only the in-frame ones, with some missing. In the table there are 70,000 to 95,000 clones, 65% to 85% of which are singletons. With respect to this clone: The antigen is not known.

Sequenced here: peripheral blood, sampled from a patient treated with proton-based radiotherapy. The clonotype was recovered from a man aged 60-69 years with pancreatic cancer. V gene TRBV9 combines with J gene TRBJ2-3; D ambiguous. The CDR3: CASSVQGTTDTQYF. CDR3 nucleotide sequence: TGTGCCAGCAGCGTTCAAGGCACCACAGATACGCAGTATTTT.